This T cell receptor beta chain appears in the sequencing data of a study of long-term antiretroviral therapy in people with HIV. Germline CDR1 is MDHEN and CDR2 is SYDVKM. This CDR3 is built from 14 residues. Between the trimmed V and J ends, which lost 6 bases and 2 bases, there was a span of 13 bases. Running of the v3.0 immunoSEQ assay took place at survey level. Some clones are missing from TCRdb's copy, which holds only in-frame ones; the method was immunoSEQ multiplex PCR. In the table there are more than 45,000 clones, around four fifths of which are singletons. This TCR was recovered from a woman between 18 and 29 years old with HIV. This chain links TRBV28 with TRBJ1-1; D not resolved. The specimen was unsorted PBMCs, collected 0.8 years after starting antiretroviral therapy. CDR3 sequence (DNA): TGTGCCAGCAGCAAAATAGAGGGAAACACTGAAGCTTTCTTT. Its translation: CASSKIEGNTEAFF.